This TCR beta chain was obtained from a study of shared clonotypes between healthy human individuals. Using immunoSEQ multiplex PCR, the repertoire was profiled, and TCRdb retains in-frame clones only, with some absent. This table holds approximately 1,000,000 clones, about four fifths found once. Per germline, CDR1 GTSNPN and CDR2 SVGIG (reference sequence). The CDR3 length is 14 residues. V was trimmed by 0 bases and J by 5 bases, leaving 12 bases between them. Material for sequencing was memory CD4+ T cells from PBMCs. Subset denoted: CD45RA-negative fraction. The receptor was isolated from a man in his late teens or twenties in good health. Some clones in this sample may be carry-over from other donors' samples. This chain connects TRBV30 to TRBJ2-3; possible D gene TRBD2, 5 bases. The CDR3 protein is CAWSVRRGGDTQYF. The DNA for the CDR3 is TGTGCCTGGAGTGTGAGGCGAGGAGGAGATACGCAGTATTTT.